This T cell receptor (beta chain) was identified during a study of control samples from healthy donors and cancer patients. This CDR3 spans 13 amino acids. V shed 5 bases and J shed 3 bases, with 10 bases lying between them. CDR1 and CDR2 from the germline V gene are LGHNA and YNFKEQ. Profiled with immunoSEQ multiplex PCR; TCRdb holds only in-frame clones, not every one. The sample yields about 130,000 clones, around 96% seen once. The receptor was derived from a man younger than 40 in good health. Sequenced: blood. The chain uses TRBV4-2 and TRBJ2-5; a possible D gene is TRBD1 (5 bases). CDR3: CASSITGEETQYF. The CDR3 DNA is TGTGCCAGCAGCATAACAGGAGAAGAGACCCAGTACTTC.